What follows is one T cell receptor beta chain and its context. Its antigen is currently unknown. Generated by immunoSEQ multiplex PCR, the TCRdb table keeps only in-frame clones and is missing some. This table has 50,000 to 60,000 clones, over 60% appearing once. This sample stems from a study of T cell clones after liver transplantation. Overall study context: Liver transplant recipients had immunosuppression withdrawal attempted within 2 years. Post-transplant blood was tracked for graft-donor-reactive T cell clones identified in a pre-transplant mixed lymphocyte reaction. Graft-donor-reactive sequences were compared with third-party-reactive TCRbeta sequences from pre-transplant mixed lymphocyte reactions.

Study-level findings and limits: Circulating graft-donor-reactive CD4 TCRbeta sequences fell significantly post-transplant in most of the 8 subjects.

The clonotype originates from a human patient who received a liver transplant. Part of the T cells may come from the graft donor. The material was CD4+ T cells from blood, obtained at the 22-month timepoint.

The CDR3 loop reads CASRASGGGYNEQFF. CDR3 nucleotides: TGTGCCAGCAGGGCGAGCGGGGGGGGTTACAATGAGCAGTTCTTC. The chain links TRBV28 to TRBJ2-1, with 10 bases lining up with TRBD2. The ends lost 6 bases at V and 4 bases at J; junction bases unmatched: 6. Per the germline V gene, CDR1 is MDHEN and CDR2 is SYDVKM. The CDR3 is 15 amino acids.